Listed here are 27 T cell receptor beta chains from one sample, sequenced in a study of blood T cell repertoires in COVID-19. Sequencing was performed with immunoSEQ multiplex PCR; in TCRdb, only in-frame clones are kept and a portion is missing. The data contain about 210,000 clones, less than 85% of them singletons. Sequenced material: peripheral blood. The receptors shown here come from a woman in her 70s with acute or convalescent COVID-19.

The gene calls are TRBV23-1 and TRBJ2-7; D call uncertain. TRBV23-1 is classed as an ORF, of uncertain function. The CDR3 extends over 14 amino acids. Trimming cost V 3 bases and J 4 bases, with 13 bases left between them. The CDR3 DNA is TGCGCCAGCAGTCATCCGGGTCCCTATTACGAGCAGTACTTC. Translating it yields CASSHPGPYYEQYF.

The genes are TRBV7-3 and TRBJ2-3; 7 positions agree with TRBD2. CDR3 length equals 13 residues. The V segment lost 8 bases and the J segment 2 bases; nucleotides outside the gene matches: 4. The germline gives CDR1 SGHTA, CDR2 FQGTGA. The DNA for the CDR3 is TGTGCCAGCTCCCTAGCGGCCACAGATACGCAGTATTTT. Protein: CASSLAATDTQYF.

This clone was counted once. The genes are TRBV6-5 and TRBJ1-4; D may be TRBD1 (5 bases). The CDR3 covers 14 residues. Trimming shortened V by 0 bases and J by 7 bases, and 9 bases separated the two germline ends. CDR1 and CDR2 (germline): MNHEY, SVGAGI. This CDR3 is CASSYSRGSEKLFF. The CDR3 bases are TGTGCCAGCAGTTACTCGCGGGGCTCTGAAAAACTGTTTTTT.

This clone occurred a few times. This chain uses TRBV6-5 with TRBJ1-2; maybe TRBD1 (5 bases). This CDR3 comprises 14 residues. The V gene lost 7 bases and the J gene lost 5 bases, with 17 bases spanning the gap. Per germline, CDR1 MNHEY and CDR2 SVGAGI. This chain's CDR3 is CASIIDSALYGYTF. In DNA form, the CDR3 reads TGTGCCAGCATTATTGACAGCGCTCTTTATGGCTACACCTTC.

CDR3 sequence: CAWTWGRRNNSPLHF. The CDR3 bases are TGTGCCTGGACCTGGGGCAGGAGAAATAATTCACCCCTCCACTTT. The rearrangement uses TRBV30 and TRBJ1-6; D is perhaps TRBD1 (5 bases). The CDR3 contains 15 residues. V shed 4 bases and J shed 5 bases, with 15 bases lying between them. CDR1 GTSNPN and CDR2 SVGIG come from the germline V gene (reference sequence).

This clone was counted at least ten times. The V call is TRBV7-2, the J call TRBJ2-1, with D possibly matching TRBD2 (6 bases). CDR1 is SGHTA, CDR2 FQGNSA, per germline. Trimming pared 5 bases from V and 12 bases from J, leaving 14 bases between. The CDR3 has 12 residues. The chain's CDR3 is CASSPQEGLQFF. The CDR3 DNA reads TGTGCCAGCAGCCCCCAGGAGGGATTGCAGTTCTTC.

The chain couples TRBV3-1 (or the pseudogene TRBV3-2) to TRBJ2-7; a possible D gene is TRBD2 (5 bases). Per the germline V gene, CDR1 is LGHDT and CDR2 is YNNKEL (reference sequence). This CDR3 is 13 amino acids long. V lost 2 bases and J 3 bases, leaving 8 bases between the germline ends. CDR3 residues: CASSQNGDYEQYV. The CDR3 DNA is TGTGCCAGCAGCCAAAACGGGGACTACGAGCAGTACGTC.

The chain uses TRBV7-8 and TRBJ2-7; weak D call: TRBD1 (7 bases). This CDR3 has 14 amino acids. Trimming shortened V by 3 bases and J by 2 bases, and 11 bases separated the two germline ends. Germline CDR1 reads SGHVS; CDR2 reads FQNEAQ. CDR3 coding DNA: TGTGCCAGCAGCTTTCAGGGGGGCCCCTACGAGCAGTACTTC. This translates into CASSFQGGPYEQYF.

The gene calls are TRBV4-2 and TRBJ1-6; tentatively, D is TRBD1 (6 bases). Per the germline V gene, CDR1 is LGHNA and CDR2 is YNFKEQ. The CDR3 runs 22 residues. The ends were cut back, 0 bases at V and 0 bases at J, with 24 bases in the middle. The CDR3 nucleotides read TGTGCCAGCAGCCAAGATACCTTTGGGGGGGGCTTCGGAAGCTCCTATAATTCACCCCTCCACTTT. It encodes CASSQDTFGGGFGSSYNSPLHF.

This chain joins TRBV12-3 or TRBV12-4 and TRBJ2-7; no definite D call. This CDR3 comprises 12 residues. V was pared by 4 bases and J by 0 bases, with 4 bases between. CDR3 nucleotide sequence: TGTGCCAGCAGTTCCCGCTCCTACGAGCAGTACTTC. Translated: CASSSRSYEQYF.

The chain combines TRBV11-3 with TRBJ1-1; D gene unclear. The germline V gene has CDR1 SGHNT and CDR2 YENEEA. V lost 3 bases and J 0 bases, leaving 17 bases between the germline ends. The CDR3 covers 17 residues. CDR3 nucleotides: TGTGCCAGCAGCTTTAGTCTTCGGTTAGATTTGAACACTGAAGCTTTCTTT. Its protein is CASSFSLRLDLNTEAFF.

This chain uses TRBV11-2 with TRBJ1-1, with TRBD1 as a possible D gene (6 bases). Germline assignment: CDR1 SGHAT and CDR2 FQNNGV. Trimming took off 0 bases at V and 8 bases at J, with 7 bases between the two ends. The CDR3 length is 12 residues. The CDR3 protein is CASSLDTGEAFF. CDR3 DNA: TGTGCCAGCAGCTTAGATACAGGGGAAGCTTTCTTT.

This rearrangement joins TRBV18 to TRBJ1-5; tentatively, D is TRBD1 (5 bases). Germline V CDR1 and CDR2: KGHSH, LQKENI. V was clipped by 1 base and J by 6 bases, with 13 bases between them. The CDR3 is made up of 15 amino acids. CDR3 region: CASSPLAVGGQPQHF. CDR3 bases: TGTGCCAGCTCACCACTGGCAGTGGGGGGTCAGCCCCAGCATTTT.

The J gene is TRBJ2-1, the V gene TRBV29-1; D is unresolved. Germline lookup yields CDR1 SQVTM and CDR2 ANQGSEA. There are 13 residues in the CDR3. Trimming took 4 bases from V and 0 from J, leaving 7 bases between them. The CDR3 DNA is TGCAGCGTTGCCAAGAGCTCCTACAATGAGCAGTTCTTC. Translation: CSVAKSSYNEQFF.

In this sample, this clone turned up once. The J gene is TRBJ2-5, the V gene TRBV7-3; 7 bases fit TRBD1. This CDR3 has 15 amino acids. Losses at the gene ends were 4 bases for V and 2 bases for J; bases not matched to a gene: 7. CDR1 and CDR2 (germline): SGHTA, FQGTGA. Here the CDR3 DNA reads TGTGCCAGCAGCTCAGGGGACAGCGGTCAAGAGACCCAGTACTTC. Residues: CASSSGDSGQETQYF.

The chain has TRBV6-5 and TRBJ2-5, with 9 bases matching TRBD1. Germline CDR1 MNHEY, CDR2 SVGAGI. J lost 2 bases, V lost 2 bases, and 3 bases had no gene match. The CDR3 extends over 15 amino acids. DNA of the CDR3: TGTGCCAGCAGTTACACGGGGACAGGGCAAGAGACCCAGTACTTC. Its protein product is CASSYTGTGQETQYF.

The chain carries TRBV19 and TRBJ1-3; D gene uncertain. This CDR3 has 15 residues. Trimming shortened V by 4 bases and J by 0 bases, and 10 bases separated the two germline ends. CDR1 is LNHDA and CDR2 is SQIVND in the germline V gene (reference sequence). CDR3: CASSKPGSSGNTIYF. The CDR3 nucleotides are TGTGCCAGTAGTAAGCCCGGGTCCTCTGGAAACACCATATATTTT.

V and J are TRBV13 and TRBJ2-1; the match to TRBD2 covers 11 bases. Per the germline V gene, CDR1 is PRHDT and CDR2 is FYEKMQ (reference sequence). The length of the CDR3 is 17 residues. The V and J ends lost 5 bases and 8 bases, in that order; junction bases with no gene match: 14. The CDR3 spells CASSGDIAGGLRDEQFF. CDR3 coding DNA: TGTGCCAGCAGCGGAGATATAGCGGGGGGGCTTAGGGATGAGCAGTTCTTC.

The chain joins TRBV24-1 to TRBJ2-2, with 7 bases identical to TRBD1. Germline V gives CDR1 KGHDR, CDR2 SFDVKD. V lost 5 bases to trimming and J lost 1 base; unmatched junction nucleotides: 3. The CDR3 loop spans 15 amino acids. CDR3 in amino acids: CATSAYRGNTGELFF. Written as DNA, the CDR3 is TGTGCCACCAGTGCGTACAGGGGGAACACCGGGGAGCTGTTTTTT.

The rearrangement links TRBV7-6 to TRBJ2-3; 11 bases align to TRBD2. V gave up 4 bases and J gave up 5 bases; unmatched junction bases: 5. The CDR3 has 15 residues. CDR1 SGHVS and CDR2 FNYEAQ come from the germline V gene. CDR3 in DNA: TGTGCCAGCAGCTCACCTAGCGGGGGGAGAGATACGCAGTATTTT. It codes for CASSSPSGGRDTQYF.

This clone was observed a handful of times. The CDR3 is CAWNRGSDNSPLHF. As DNA, the CDR3 is TGTGCCTGGAACAGGGGATCGGATAATTCACCCCTCCACTTT. The chain employs TRBV30 and TRBJ1-6; 7 bases match TRBD1. V lost 4 bases and J lost 5; bases outside the gene matches: 5. CDR1 and CDR2 (germline): GTSNPN, SVGIG (reference sequence). The CDR3 runs to 14 residues.

The genes are TRBV10-3 and TRBJ2-5; TRBD2 matches at 10 bases. Trimming removed 6 bases from V and 4 bases from J; junction bases left unmatched: 2. In germline, CDR1 is ENHRY, CDR2 SYGVKD. CDR3 length: 13 amino acids. In nucleotides, the CDR3 is TGTGCCATCAGCAGGACTAGCGGAGAGACCCAGTACTTC. Protein sequence: CAISRTSGETQYF.

The J gene is TRBJ2-7, the V gene TRBV4-1; 11 bases fit TRBD2. V gave up 2 bases and J gave up 1 base; unmatched junction bases: 7. There are 17 residues in the CDR3. The germline CDR1 and CDR2 sequences are MGHRA and YSYEKL. CDR3 in amino acids: CASSQYLAGGLSYEQYV. The CDR3, as DNA: TGCGCCAGCAGCCAATATCTAGCGGGGGGACTATCCTACGAGCAGTACGTC.

The V call is TRBV5-1, the J call TRBJ2-1; the D gene is possibly TRBD1 (5 bases). V was cut by 4 bases and J by 0 bases, with 8 bases left in between. Looked up from germline, CDR1 is SGHRS and CDR2 is YFSETQ. This CDR3 has 14 residues. Written as DNA, the CDR3 is TGCGCCAGCAGCGCTGACAGCTCCTACAATGAGCAGTTCTTC. This codes for CASSADSSYNEQFF.

This chain joins TRBV10-1 and TRBJ2-1, with D possibly matching TRBD1 (5 bases). Germline V gene sequence: CDR1 WNHNN, CDR2 SYGVQD (reference sequence). Trimming shortened V by 0 bases and J by 8 bases, and 11 bases separated the two germline ends. CDR3 length equals 14 residues. The CDR3 sequence is CASSESGAFDEQFF. The CDR3 nucleotides are TGCGCCAGCAGTGAGTCTGGGGCCTTCGATGAGCAGTTCTTC.

This clone rates as large. The V call is TRBV6-1, the J call TRBJ2-7; 8 bases are shared with TRBD1. The CDR3 spans 15 residues. The V and J ends lost 1 base and 3 bases, in that order; junction bases with no gene match: 5. In germline, CDR1 is MNHNS, CDR2 SASEGT. CDR3 nucleotide sequence: TGTGCCAGCAGTGAAGACGATACAGGGGGCTACGAGCAGTACTTC. Protein: CASSEDDTGGYEQYF.

The sample holds one count of this clone. This sequence joins TRBV6-5 and TRBJ1-2, with D possibly TRBD1 on 6 matching bases. Germline-derived CDR1 and CDR2 are MNHEY and SVGAGI. V lost 8 bases to trimming and J lost 2 bases, with 12 bases between them. The CDR3 is made up of 13 amino acids. DNA for the CDR3: TGTGCCAGCTCCGACAGGCCAAACTATGGCTACACCTTC. This translates into CASSDRPNYGYTF.